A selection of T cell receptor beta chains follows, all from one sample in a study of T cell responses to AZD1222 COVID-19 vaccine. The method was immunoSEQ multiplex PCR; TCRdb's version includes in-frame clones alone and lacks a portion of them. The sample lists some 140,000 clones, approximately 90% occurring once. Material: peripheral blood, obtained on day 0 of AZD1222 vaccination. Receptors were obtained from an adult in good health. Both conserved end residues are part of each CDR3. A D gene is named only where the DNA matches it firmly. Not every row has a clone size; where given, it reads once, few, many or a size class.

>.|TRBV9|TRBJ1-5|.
TGTGCCAGCAGCGTAGGGGGGAGGCAGCCCCAGCATTTT
CASSVGGRQPQHF
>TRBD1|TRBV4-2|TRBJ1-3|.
TGTGCCAGCAGCCAAGGCTACAGGGGGACTGGAAACACCATATATTTT
CASSQGYRGTGNTIYF
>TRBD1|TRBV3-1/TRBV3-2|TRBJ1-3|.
TGTGCCAGCAGCCAACAGGGGGCATCGGGAAACACCATATATTTT
CASSQQGASGNTIYF
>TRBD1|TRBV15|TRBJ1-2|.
TGTGCCACCAGCAGGGACAGGGTCGATTTCACCTTC
CATSRDRVDFTF
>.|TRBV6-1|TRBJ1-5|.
TGTGCCAGCAGTGAAAGGTTGAATCAGCCCCAGCATTTT
CASSERLNQPQHF
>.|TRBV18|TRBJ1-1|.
TGTGCCAGCTTTGGACAGCCGAACACTGAAGCTTTCTTT
CASFGQPNTEAFF
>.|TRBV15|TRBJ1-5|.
TGTGCCACCAGCAGCCTTCTACAGGGACATCAGCCCCAGCATTTT
CATSSLLQGHQPQHF
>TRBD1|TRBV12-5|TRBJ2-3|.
TGTGCTAGTGGTTTGGTAATCGGGGGACAGGGTGGAGATACGCAGTATTTT
CASGLVIGGQGGDTQYF
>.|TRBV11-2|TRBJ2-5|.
TGTGCCAGCAGCTTAGATGCCTGGCAAGAGACCCAGTACTTC
CASSLDAWQETQYF
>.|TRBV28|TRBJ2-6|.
TGTGCTTTAGGCGACGGAAACTCTGGGGCCAACGTCCTGACTTTC
CALGDGNSGANVLTF
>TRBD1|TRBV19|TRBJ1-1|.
TGTGCCAGTAGTATACCCGGACAGGGTAGAGCTGAAGCTTTCTTT
CASSIPGQGRAEAFF
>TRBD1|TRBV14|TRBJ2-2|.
TGTGCCAGCAGCCTTTGGACAGGGGGCAACACCGGGGAGCTGTTTTTT
CASSLWTGGNTGELFF
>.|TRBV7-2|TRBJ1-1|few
TGTGCCAGCAGCTTCGAACGGGGAATTGAAGCTTTCTTT
CASSFERGIEAFF
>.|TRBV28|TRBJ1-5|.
TGTGCCAGCAGTCTCCAGGGAGAACCCCAGCATTTT
CASSLQGEPQHF
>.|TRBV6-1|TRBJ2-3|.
TGTGCCAGCAGGGGGACGACGGGACGAACAGATACGCAGTATTTT
CASRGTTGRTDTQYF
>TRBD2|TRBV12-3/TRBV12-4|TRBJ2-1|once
TGTGCCAGCAGAGCGGGAGGGCGGAATGAGCAGTTCTTC
CASRAGGRNEQFF
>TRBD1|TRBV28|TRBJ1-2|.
TGTGCCAGCAGTTTAATAAGGGGACAGGGCCGTGGCTACACCTTC
CASSLIRGQGRGYTF